The 26 T cell receptor beta chains below come from one sample, sequenced in a study of cytomegalovirus exposure and HLA in healthy donors. A multiplex PCR was run with 60 Vbeta primers and 13 Jbeta primers. The data were produced by immunoSEQ multiplex PCR, yet TCRdb's version contains in-frame clones alone and is incomplete. The data show just over 150,000 clones, 82% seen once. Sequenced sample: PBMCs. The receptors were gathered from a woman in her fifties or sixties in good health and CMV-seropositive.

The gene calls are TRBV10-2 and TRBJ2-7; the match to TRBD2 covers 12 bases. The CDR3 extends over 14 amino acids. The ends lost 10 bases at V and 4 bases at J; junction bases unmatched: 8. From germline, CDR1 is WSHSY and CDR2 SAAADI. CDR3 bases: TGCGCCACCGGGAGGACTAGCGGGGCGTACGAGCAGTACTTC. Encoded protein: CATGRTSGAYEQYF.

This chain connects TRBV6-1 to TRBJ1-2, with 9 positions matching TRBD1. From germline, CDR1 is MNHNS and CDR2 SASEGT. This CDR3 is 14 amino acids long. With V trimmed by 2 bases and J by 8 bases, 6 bases remained unmatched. The DNA for the CDR3 is TGTGCCAGCAGTGAACGGAACAGGGGGCAAGGCTACACCTTC. Translated: CASSERNRGQGYTF.

The chain uses TRBV4-1 and TRBJ2-7, with TRBD1 identical over 10 bases. Germline V lookup: CDR1 MGHRA, CDR2 YSYEKL. The CDR3 consists of 16 residues. The ends lost 0 bases at V and 5 bases at J; junction bases unmatched: 7. The CDR3 sequence is CASSQDVGQGVHEQYF. CDR3 bases: TGCGCCAGCAGCCAAGACGTCGGACAGGGGGTCCACGAGCAGTACTTC.

This clone showed up just once. The chain links TRBV4-3 to TRBJ1-1, with D unclear. V gave up 2 bases and J gave up 3 bases, with 10 bases separating them. Germline V CDR1 and CDR2: LGHNA, YSLEER. This CDR3 spans 14 amino acids. The CDR3 here is CASSQSPSYTEAFF. CDR3 sequence (DNA): TGCGCCAGCAGCCAATCGCCCAGTTACACTGAAGCTTTCTTT.

The chain employs TRBV5-1 and TRBJ1-1; a possible D gene is TRBD1 (5 bases). The CDR3 has 14 residues. Germline CDR1 reads SGHRS; CDR2 reads YFSETQ. V gave up 4 bases and J gave up 4 bases, with 14 bases separating them. The DNA of the CDR3 is TGCGCCAGCAGCCTGGCAGGGTTCAGCACTGAAGCTTTCTTT. Protein sequence: CASSLAGFSTEAFF.

Worth noting for this clone: This specimen includes other DNA sequences encoding the same CDR3. V is TRBV6-6 and J is TRBJ1-2; 7 bases agree with TRBD1. Germline assignment: CDR1 MNHNY and CDR2 SVGAGI (reference sequence). The J segment lost 3 bases and the V segment lost 5 bases, leaving 3 bases of the junction unmatched. The CDR3 has 13 amino acids. The CDR3 is CASSPQGDYGYTF. The CDR3 nucleotides read TGTGCCAGCAGTCCTCAGGGGGACTATGGCTACACCTTC.

This clone has more than one count but fewer than ten. V and J are TRBV28 and TRBJ1-2; 11 nucleotides line up with TRBD1. The CDR3 sequence is 15 residues long. The germline V gene has CDR1 MDHEN and CDR2 SYDVKM. J gave up 4 bases and V 2 bases, and 3 bases lay outside the gene matches. CDR3 sequence: CASSLKGTGGYGYTF. As DNA, the CDR3 is TGTGCCAGCAGTTTAAAGGGGACAGGGGGCTATGGCTACACCTTC.

Only one count was recorded for this clone. The chain joins TRBV19 to TRBJ2-2; TRBD1 is a possible D gene (6 bases). The V gene lost 9 bases and the J gene lost 1 base, with 15 bases spanning the gap. The CDR3 is 15 residues long. Germline assignment: CDR1 LNHDA and CDR2 SQIVND (reference sequence). The CDR3 sequence is CASIPRGENTGELFF. The CDR3 DNA sequence: TGTGCCAGCATACCCAGGGGAGAGAACACCGGGGAGCTGTTTTTT.

The genes are TRBV23-1 and TRBJ2-2; D unresolved. TRBV23-1 is annotated as an ORF whose role is uncertain. CDR3 size: 16 residues. Trimming removed 0 bases from V and 7 bases from J, with 15 bases in between. The CDR3 loop reads CASSQSRIVWSGELFF. CDR3 nucleotide sequence: TGCGCCAGCAGTCAATCGAGAATTGTGTGGAGCGGGGAGCTGTTTTTT.

This clone was seen only once. Other nucleotide sequences in the sample specify the same CDR3. The rearrangement links TRBV7-9 to TRBJ1-3; a weak D match, TRBD1 (5 bases). V was trimmed by 5 bases and J by 0 bases, leaving 11 bases between them. CDR1 and CDR2 (germline): SEHNR, FQNEAQ (reference sequence). The CDR3 contains 15 residues. The CDR3 DNA follows: TGTGCCAGCAGCCTAGACAGTGGCTCTGGAAACACCATATATTTT. It encodes CASSLDSGSGNTIYF.

The chain couples TRBV5-4 to TRBJ2-4, with 8 bases matching TRBD2. CDR3 length equals 15 residues. Germline-derived CDR1 and CDR2 are SGHNT and YYREEE (reference sequence). V trimming: 2 bases; J trimming: 6 bases; junction bases outside the gene matches: 7. In DNA, the CDR3 is TGTGCCAGCAGCTTTCGGGGGGGCACAGTAAACATTCAGTACTTC. It translates to CASSFRGGTVNIQYF.

In the case of this clone: Germline is not matched at one junction end, which may reflect a read error. For the CDR3, the DNA is TGTGCCAGCAGCTTGGACTTTATGGACAGGGTGGACTTC. Its protein is CASSLDFMDRVDF. This sequence joins TRBV5-6 and TRBJ2-4, with 8 bases fitting TRBD1. The CDR3 runs to 13 residues. Germline-derived CDR1 and CDR2 are SGHDT and YYEEEE.

This clone came up a few times. The chain recombines TRBV6-1 with TRBJ1-2; possible D gene TRBD1, 6 bases. Trimming removed 1 base from V and 0 bases from J, with 12 bases in between. The germline V gene encodes CDR1 MNHNS and CDR2 SASEGT. The CDR3 runs 16 residues. The CDR3 is CASSEVPGVPNYGYTF. In DNA, the CDR3 is TGTGCCAGCAGTGAAGTTCCAGGGGTACCTAACTATGGCTACACCTTC.

The chain carries TRBV2 and TRBJ1-1, with D possibly TRBD1 on 5 matching bases. This CDR3 contains 14 residues. Germline V gene lookup returns CDR1 SNHLY and CDR2 FYNNEI. Trimming stripped 3 bases from V and 6 bases from J, with 14 bases between. This chain's CDR3 is CASSEAGPVAEAFF. The CDR3 DNA sequence: TGTGCCAGCAGTGAGGCGGGGCCGGTTGCTGAAGCTTTCTTT.

This clone appeared a few times. This sequence joins TRBV28 and TRBJ2-4; 7 bases agree with TRBD1. After removal of 5 bases from V and 0 bases from J, the junction contained 7 bases not matched to a gene. The CDR3 consists of 16 residues. CDR1 is MDHEN, CDR2 SYDVKM, per germline. CDR3 residues: CASSPGTVLAKNIQYF. CDR3 DNA sequence: TGTGCCAGCAGTCCCGGGACAGTACTAGCCAAAAACATTCAGTACTTC.

The rearrangement links TRBV6-1 to TRBJ2-3; the D gene is possibly TRBD1 (5 bases). Trimming removed 5 bases from V and 5 bases from J, with 17 bases in between. The CDR3 spans 15 residues. The germline CDR1 and CDR2 sequences are MNHNS and SASEGT. The DNA of the CDR3 is TGTGCCAGCAGTTCCCAGGGTAGCTTGGGAGATACGCAGTATTTT. This codes for CASSSQGSLGDTQYF.

This chain links TRBV9 with TRBJ1-3; D is undetermined. The ends were cut back, 0 bases at V and 0 bases at J, with 7 bases in the middle. The CDR3 runs 15 residues. Germline assignment: CDR1 SGDLS and CDR2 YYNGEE. The DNA of the CDR3 is TGTGCCAGCAGCGTAGAGGCGGTCTCTGGAAACACCATATATTTT. Its protein is CASSVEAVSGNTIYF.

This rearrangement joins TRBV6-1 to TRBJ1-2, with D possibly matching TRBD1 (6 bases). The CDR3 extends over 13 amino acids. V was pared by 5 bases and J by 8 bases, with 15 bases between. From germline, CDR1 is MNHNS and CDR2 SASEGT. Here the CDR3 DNA reads TGTGCCAGCAGTCAAAGGGGGGGAGGCGGCTACACCTTC. This codes for CASSQRGGGGYTF.

The chain joins TRBV12-5 to TRBJ1-1; D is undetermined. CDR1 LGHNT and CDR2 FRNRAP come from the germline V gene. This CDR3 region has 14 residues. The V and J ends lost 1 base and 3 bases respectively, with 9 bases between them. CDR3 sequence: CASGLGYRDTEAFF. Written as DNA, the CDR3 is TGTGCTAGTGGTTTGGGATATCGGGACACTGAAGCTTTCTTT.

This chain uses TRBV14 with TRBJ2-1, with D hard to call. The CDR3 totals 14 residues. Trimming cost V 0 bases and J 2 bases, with 5 bases left between them. In germline, CDR1 is SGHDN, CDR2 FVKESK. This chain's CDR3 is CASSQDLPYNEQFF. CDR3 in DNA: TGTGCCAGCAGCCAAGATCTACCCTACAATGAGCAGTTCTTC.

V gene TRBV2 combines with J gene TRBJ2-3, with 7 bases identical to TRBD2. The trim removed 7 bases at V and 0 bases at J, leaving 10 bases unmatched. The CDR3 runs to 16 residues. Germline CDR1 SNHLY, CDR2 FYNNEI. CDR3 sequence (DNA): TGTGCCAGCACTGGGCGGTGGGGGGGTAGCACAGATACGCAGTATTTT. It encodes CASTGRWGGSTDTQYF. The entire variable domain, with the rest obtained from reference TRBV2 and TRBJ2-3, is as follows: EPEVTQTPSHQVTQMGQEVILRCVPISNHLYFYWYRQILGQKVEFLVSFYNNEISEKSEIFDDQFSVERPDGSNFTLKIRSTKLEDSAMYFCASTGRWGGSTDTQYFGPGTRLTVL.

The chain uses TRBV19 and TRBJ1-5, with 10 bases fitting TRBD1. CDR1 LNHDA and CDR2 SQIVND come from the germline V gene (reference sequence). There are 13 residues in the CDR3. Trimming took 9 bases from V and 5 from J; bases not matched to a gene: 4. This CDR3 reads CASRDRGDQPQHF. CDR3 bases: TGTGCCAGCCGGGACAGGGGCGATCAGCCCCAGCATTTT.

The chain couples TRBV15 to TRBJ2-7; the D is unclear. CDR3 size: 12 residues. V lost 4 bases to trimming and J lost 5 bases, with 9 bases between them. The germline V gene encodes CDR1 LNHNV and CDR2 YYDKDF (reference sequence). The DNA for the CDR3 is TGTGCCACCAGCAAACAGTTAGACGAGCAGTACTTC. Translation gives CATSKQLDEQYF. Based on the CDR3 plus reference TRBV15 and TRBJ2-7, the full variable domain is DAMVIQNPRYQVTQFGKPVTLSCSQTLNHNVMYWYQQKSSQAPKLLFHYYDKDFNNEADTPDNFQSRRPNTSFCFLDIRSPGLGDTAMYLCATSKQLDEQYFGPGTRLTVT.

The chain joins TRBV4-1 to TRBJ1-1; D not certain. Trimming left V 4 bases short and J 2 bases short, with 11 bases between. This CDR3 region has 14 residues. The germline gives CDR1 MGHRA, CDR2 YSYEKL. In DNA, the CDR3 is TGCGCCAGCAGCCGAACCGGGATCAACACTGAAGCTTTCTTT. This translates into CASSRTGINTEAFF.

This clone appeared a few times. The chain couples TRBV19 to TRBJ1-1, with a weak D call TRBD1 (6 bases). Germline V gene lookup returns CDR1 LNHDA and CDR2 SQIVND (reference sequence). The V end was cut by 4 bases, the J end by 12 bases, with 15 bases between. The CDR3 spans 12 residues. CDR3 loop: CASSTGTPGTFF. In DNA, the CDR3 is TGTGCCAGTAGTACAGGGACACCAGGGACTTTCTTT.

The genes are TRBV7-9 and TRBJ1-1, with 7 bases identical to TRBD1. Trimming at V came to 1 base and at J to 8 bases, leaving 4 bases not matched to a gene. Germline lookup yields CDR1 SEHNR and CDR2 FQNEAQ (reference sequence). The CDR3 spans 13 residues. This chain's CDR3 is CASSLGGQAEAFF. The CDR3 DNA reads as TGTGCCAGCAGCTTAGGTGGACAGGCAGAAGCTTTCTTT. The full variable domain, rest sourced from reference TRBV7-9 and TRBJ1-1, is DTGVSQNPRHKITKRGQNVTFRCDPISEHNRLYWYRQTLGQGPEFLTYFQNEAQLEKSRLLSDRFSAERPKGSFSTLEIQRTEQGDSAMYLCASSLGGQAEAFFGQGTRLTVV.